One and the same sample provided the 21 T cell receptor beta chains below, sequenced in a study of blood T cell repertoires in COVID-19. Sequenced by immunoSEQ multiplex PCR; TCRdb stores in-frame clones only, minus some. The sample lists about 56,000 clones; roughly 90% were seen once. The sequenced sample consisted of peripheral blood. The receptor source for this set is a man aged 50-60 years with active COVID-19.

In its sample, this clone was seen a few times. One end of the junction does not line up with germline, which may come from a read error. The chain links TRBV5-1 to TRBJ1-5, with D maybe TRBD1 (5 bases). Germline V lookup: CDR1 SGHRS, CDR2 YFSETQ. The length of the CDR3 is 14 residues. The CDR3 bases are TGCGCCCGCAGCCGGCGGGGGGGGAGTCAGCCCCAGCATTTT. It specifies CARSRRGGSQPQHF. The full variable domain, completed using reference TRBV5-1 and TRBJ1-5, is KAGVTQTPRYLIKTRGQQVTLSCSPISGHRSVSWYQQTPGQGLQFLFEYFSETQRNKGNFPGRFSGRQFSNSRSEMNVSTLELGDSALYLCARSRRGGSQPQHFGDGTRLSIL.

The chain recombines TRBV7-2 with TRBJ1-6; 7 nucleotides align to TRBD1. This CDR3 has 17 amino acids. With V trimmed by 4 bases and J by 3 bases, 9 bases remained unmatched. CDR1 is SGHTA and CDR2 is FQGNSA in the germline V gene. The CDR3 loop is CASSSSRQGYYNSPLHF. CDR3 coding DNA: TGTGCCAGCAGCTCCTCTAGACAGGGATACTATAATTCACCCCTCCACTTT.

The chain joins TRBV2 to TRBJ1-4, with D perhaps matching TRBD1 (6 bases). V was trimmed by 5 bases and J by 4 bases, leaving 14 bases between them. There are 15 residues in the CDR3. Germline lookup yields CDR1 SNHLY and CDR2 FYNNEI. The DNA of the CDR3 is TGTGCCAGCAGTTCCCGGACAGCGGTTAATGAAAAACTGTTTTTT. Protein: CASSSRTAVNEKLFF.

The chain carries TRBV5-4 and TRBJ2-1; a possible D gene is TRBD1 (6 bases). The V gene's germline CDR1 is SGHNT and CDR2 YYREEE (reference sequence). The CDR3 sequence is 12 residues long. V lost 4 bases to trimming and J lost 6 bases, with 8 bases between them. Written as DNA, the CDR3 is TGTGCCAGCAGCCCGGACAGCAATGAGCAGTTCTTC. Translation gives CASSPDSNEQFF.

This clone came up a few times. The chain is built from TRBV4-1 and TRBJ2-7; D is possibly TRBD2 (5 bases). CDR3 length: 14 residues. The ends were cut back, 0 bases at V and 3 bases at J, with 9 bases in the middle. CDR1 is MGHRA, CDR2 YSYEKL, per germline. The DNA of the CDR3 is TGCGCCAGCAGCCAAGAGATGGGAGTCTACGAGCAGTACTTC. Amino acid sequence: CASSQEMGVYEQYF.

V and J are TRBV10-3 and TRBJ1-1, with a tentative D call TRBD1 (6 bases). Trimming left V 6 bases short and J 7 bases short, with 18 bases between. Germline values: CDR1 ENHRY, CDR2 SYGVKD. This CDR3 region has 14 residues. The chain's CDR3 is CAISFTGLEGEAFF. The CDR3 nucleotides read TGTGCCATCAGCTTCACAGGGCTAGAAGGTGAAGCTTTCTTT.

Only a few counts were recorded for this clone. The rearrangement uses TRBV27 and TRBJ2-2, with unresolved D. Trimming left V 3 bases short and J 1 base short, with 3 bases between. Germline V gene lookup returns CDR1 MNHEY and CDR2 SMNVEV (reference sequence). The CDR3 length is 13 residues. Here the CDR3 reads CASSFKNTGELFF. In DNA form, the CDR3 reads TGTGCCAGCAGTTTCAAGAACACCGGGGAGCTGTTTTTT.

The genes are TRBV4-3 and TRBJ1-1, with D unresolved. CDR3 length: 13 residues. CDR1 and CDR2 (germline): LGHNA, YSLEER. V shed 0 bases and J shed 2 bases, with 4 bases lying between them. This CDR3 reads CASSQDLNTEAFF. CDR3 bases: TGCGCCAGCAGCCAAGATCTAAACACTGAAGCTTTCTTT.

This chain uses TRBV6-6 with TRBJ2-7; possible D gene TRBD2, 5 bases. V was pared by 4 bases and J by 0 bases, with 13 bases between. The CDR3 has 15 amino acids. The germline CDR1 and CDR2 sequences are MNHNY and SVGAGI (reference sequence). CDR3 nucleotide sequence: TGTGCCAGCAGTTCCCCGGGGTCCAGCTCCTACGAGCAGTACTTC. This codes for CASSSPGSSSYEQYF.

The chain employs TRBV12-3 or TRBV12-4 and TRBJ1-1; D not resolved. V was cut by 5 bases and J by 4 bases, with 11 bases left in between. The CDR3 spans 13 residues. The CDR3 loop reads CASSRPGFTEAFF. The DNA of the CDR3 is TGTGCCAGCAGTCGCCCGGGGTTCACTGAAGCTTTCTTT.

The chain has TRBV30 and TRBJ2-4; D not certain. Germline-derived CDR1 and CDR2 are GTSNPN and SVGIG (reference sequence). This CDR3 has 13 residues. V was pared by 2 bases and J by 1 base, with 6 bases between. In DNA form, the CDR3 reads TGTGCCTGGAGTCTCGGTGCCAAAAACATTCAGTACTTC. Its translation is CAWSLGAKNIQYF.

V gene TRBV6-2 or TRBV6-3 combines with J gene TRBJ2-1, with 9 bases matching TRBD2. V shed 4 bases and J 5 bases; nucleotides not matched to a gene: 9. Germline V gives CDR1 MNHEY, CDR2 SVGEGT. The CDR3 is 16 residues long. The CDR3 spells CASSFFAGGAHNEQFF. Written as DNA, the CDR3 is TGTGCCAGCAGTTTTTTTGCGGGGGGGGCCCACAATGAGCAGTTCTTC.

The chain employs TRBV20-1 and TRBJ2-7; TRBD2 matches at 9 bases. Trimming removed 3 bases from V and 5 bases from J; junction bases left unmatched: 14. CDR1 is DFQATT and CDR2 is SNEGSKA in the germline V gene (reference sequence). The CDR3 contains 16 residues. The CDR3 DNA is TGCAGTGCTAGTTGGCGGGGGGGCCTTGGGTCCAACGAGCAGTACTTC. Protein sequence: CSASWRGGLGSNEQYF.

The rearrangement joins TRBV4-1 to TRBJ1-2; D is perhaps TRBD1 (6 bases). Deletions cut 1 base from V and 0 bases from J, with 12 bases between. Per the germline V gene, CDR1 is MGHRA and CDR2 is YSYEKL. This CDR3 contains 16 residues. CDR3 in amino acids: CASSQAPGQANYGYTF. The CDR3 bases are TGCGCCAGCAGCCAAGCCCCGGGACAAGCTAACTATGGCTACACCTTC.

The chain recombines TRBV18 with TRBJ2-7, with 11 bases identical to TRBD1. With V trimmed by 3 bases and J by 5 bases, 6 bases remained unmatched. CDR1 and CDR2 (germline): KGHSH, LQKENI. CDR3 length: 15 amino acids. The CDR3 DNA is TGTGCCAGCTCACCCCGGGACAGGGGGTATCACGAGCAGTACTTC. Its protein is CASSPRDRGYHEQYF.

The chain carries TRBV21-1 and TRBJ1-6. TRBV21-1 is flagged as a pseudogene. The CDR3 covers 18 residues. In nucleotides, the CDR3 is TGTGCCAGCAGTTCCCCCGGGCGGGACGGTTTATTAAATTCACCCCTCCACTTT. Translating it yields CASSSPGRDGLLNSPLHF.

This chain joins TRBV6-6 and TRBJ1-5; D may be TRBD1 (5 bases). Per germline, CDR1 MNHNY and CDR2 SVGAGI (reference sequence). V shed 2 bases and J shed 6 bases, with 11 bases lying between them. This CDR3 has 14 residues. The CDR3 nucleotides are TGTGCCAGCAGTTACGGGGCGGTGGGTCAGCCCCAGCATTTT. It codes for CASSYGAVGQPQHF.

This clone appeared once. The CDR3 DNA reads TGTGCCAGCAGAAGCGGGGGAAACACCGGGGAGCTGTTTTTT. Its translation: CASRSGGNTGELFF. The V gene is TRBV6-4, the J gene TRBJ2-2; 8 positions match TRBD2. The V segment lost 6 bases and the J segment 2 bases; nucleotides outside the gene matches: 2. CDR1 is MRHNA and CDR2 is SNTAGT in the germline V gene. This CDR3 is 14 amino acids long.

Only one count was recorded for this clone. The V gene is TRBV19, the J gene TRBJ1-2, with D possibly being TRBD1 (6 bases). Germline CDR1 is LNHDA and CDR2 is SQIVND (reference sequence). This CDR3 spans 15 amino acids. V was shortened by 3 bases and J by 0 bases, with 11 bases between the two germline ends. CDR3 loop: CASSIRTATNYGYTF. In DNA form, the CDR3 reads TGTGCCAGTAGTATTCGGACAGCAACTAACTATGGCTACACCTTC.

V is TRBV18 and J is TRBJ2-1, with a tentative D call TRBD1 (6 bases). Germline V gene sequence: CDR1 KGHSH, CDR2 LQKENI. The CDR3 length is 14 residues. The ends were cut back, 3 bases at V and 9 bases at J, with 15 bases in the middle. The CDR3 coding sequence is TGTGCCAGCTCACCCGACAGGTATCGGGGTGAGCAGTTCTTC. The encoded protein is CASSPDRYRGEQFF.

The chain uses TRBV2 and TRBJ2-1; TRBD1 matches 7 bases. The CDR3 spans 13 residues. V trimming: 6 bases; J trimming: 5 bases; junction bases outside the gene matches: 4. Germline V lookup: CDR1 SNHLY, CDR2 FYNNEI. CDR3 nucleotide sequence: TGTGCCAGCAGCAGGGGGATCCACAATGAGCAGTTCTTC. Translation gives CASSRGIHNEQFF. Supplemented by reference TRBV2 and TRBJ2-1, the full variable domain reads EPEVTQTPSHQVTQMGQEVILRCVPISNHLYFYWYRQILGQKVEFLVSFYNNEISEKSEIFDDQFSVERPDGSNFTLKIRSTKLEDSAMYFCASSRGIHNEQFFGPGTRLTVL.